These 16 T cell receptor beta chains came from one sample sequenced in a study of metastatic and nonmetastatic thyroid tumors. There were no patients who had received any treatment before thyroid surgery. Using MiXCR, TCRdb re-called clones from the PCR reads. The sample lists tens of thousands of clones, about 13% occurring once. Sequencing was performed on blood. These receptors all come from a female donor with papillary thyroid cancer or a benign thyroid nodule (not recorded which). Some clones in this sample may be carry-over from other donors' samples.

This clone was picked up many times. The rearrangement joins TRBV5-4 to TRBJ2-1, with D possibly matching TRBD2 (5 bases). Trimming pared 2 bases from V and 3 bases from J, leaving 15 bases between. The CDR3 extends over 16 amino acids. Germline CDR1 and CDR2: SGHNT and YYREEE (reference sequence). The CDR3 region is CASSFLVGSGYNEQFF. CDR3 sequence (DNA): TGTGCCAGCAGCTTTTTGGTGGGGAGTGGCTACAATGAGCAGTTCTTC. The full variable domain, completed using reference TRBV5-4 and TRBJ2-1, is ETGVTQSPTHLIKTRGQQVTLRCSSQSGHNTVSWYQQALGQGPQFIFQYYREEENGRGNFPPRFSGLQFPNYSSELNVNALELDDSALYLCASSFLVGSGYNEQFFGPGTRLTVL.

The rearrangement uses TRBV27 and TRBJ2-7; possibly TRBD1 or TRBD2 for D (6 bases each). V was cut by 7 bases and J by 7 bases, with 17 bases left in between. This CDR3 comprises 13 residues. Germline V gene sequence: CDR1 MNHEY, CDR2 SMNVEV (reference sequence). In DNA form, the CDR3 reads TGTGCCAGCACTTCCCTGGGGGCGGGGGAGCAGTACTTC. Its protein product is CASTSLGAGEQYF.

The chain employs TRBV5-1 and TRBJ2-7, with D perhaps matching TRBD2 (6 bases). Trimming removed 4 bases from V and 2 bases from J, with 16 bases in between. The CDR3 extends over 15 amino acids. The germline gives CDR1 SGHRS, CDR2 YFSETQ. Here the CDR3 reads CASSTGLACTYEQYF. CDR3 in DNA: TGCGCCAGCAGCACCGGTCTAGCGTGCACCTACGAGCAGTACTTC.

This clone was observed many times. The chain is built from TRBV7-9 and TRBJ2-2; D is undetermined. Trimming shortened V by 8 bases and J by 6 bases, and 19 bases separated the two germline ends. Looked up from germline, CDR1 is SEHNR and CDR2 is FQNEAQ (reference sequence). The CDR3 extends over 15 amino acids. Written as DNA, the CDR3 is TGTGCCAGCGCTCTACGGTCCCCTGAGGCCGGGGAGCTGTTTTTT. Translating gives CASALRSPEAGELFF.

There are many counts of this clone. V gene TRBV3-1 combines with J gene TRBJ2-5; the match to TRBD2 covers 14 bases. Germline CDR1 is LGHDT and CDR2 is YNNKEL (reference sequence). V trimming: 2 bases; J trimming: 3 bases; junction bases outside the gene matches: 5. The CDR3 extends over 17 amino acids. The CDR3 protein is CASSQWGLAGDKETQYF. The CDR3 bases are TGTGCCAGCAGCCAATGGGGACTAGCGGGAGATAAAGAGACCCAGTACTTC.

This clone was counted many times. This chain connects TRBV7-9 to TRBJ2-2; D call uncertain. This CDR3 is 14 amino acids long. Per the germline V gene, CDR1 is SEHNR and CDR2 is FQNEAQ (reference sequence). V lost 5 bases and J lost 0, with 7 bases in between. The CDR3 protein is CASSKNTNTGELFF. CDR3 bases: TGTGCCAGCAGCAAAAATACGAACACCGGGGAGCTGTTTTTT.

There are many counts of this clone. The chain combines TRBV19 with TRBJ1-1; D is ambiguous. The germline gives CDR1 LNHDA, CDR2 SQIVND (reference sequence). The V end lost 6 bases, the J end lost 3 bases, and 5 bases lay between the germline ends. CDR3 length: 11 residues. The CDR3: CASRQYTEAFF. The CDR3 DNA is TGTGCCAGTAGACAGTACACTGAAGCTTTCTTT.

As regards this clone: One junction end does not reproduce the germline sequence, and a read error may be involved. The V gene is TRBV20-1, the J gene TRBJ1-6; the D gene is possibly TRBD1 (6 bases). This CDR3 has 13 amino acids. Germline V gives CDR1 DFQATT, CDR2 SNEGSKA (reference sequence). In DNA, the CDR3 is TGCAGTGAGAGGGGGGGAGATAACTCACCCCTCCACTTT. This translates into CSERGGDNSPLHF.

This clone was detected many times. The rearrangement links TRBV12-3 or TRBV12-4 to TRBJ2-1, with 10 bases matching TRBD2. V lost 3 bases and J lost 4; bases outside the gene matches: 3. The CDR3 loop spans 15 amino acids. The CDR3 DNA sequence: TGTGCCAGCAGTTTTAGCGGGAGGTCTTACAATGAGCAGTTCTTC. Translating gives CASSFSGRSYNEQFF.

The J gene is TRBJ2-7, the V gene TRBV20-1; D remains unclear. Germline assignment: CDR1 DFQATT and CDR2 SNEGSKA (reference sequence). The CDR3 totals 14 residues. V was clipped by 0 bases and J by 0 bases, with 9 bases between them. In DNA, the CDR3 is TGCAGTGCTAGAGATAGGCGGAGCTCCTACGAGCAGTACTTC. Translating it yields CSARDRRSSYEQYF.

This clone showed up many times. This chain uses TRBV12-5 with TRBJ2-5; D remains ambiguous. The CDR3 extends over 11 amino acids. The V end was cut by 1 base, the J end by 7 bases, with 4 bases between. Germline values: CDR1 LGHNT, CDR2 FRNRAP. The CDR3 DNA sequence: TGTGCTAGTGGTTTGGGTGGGACCCAGTACTTC. It codes for CASGLGGTQYF.

This clone was detected only once. The rearrangement joins TRBV19 to TRBJ1-1; no reliable D call. The germline CDR1 and CDR2 sequences are LNHDA and SQIVND (reference sequence). CDR3 size: 16 residues. Trimming pared 8 bases from V and 1 base from J, leaving 20 bases between. DNA for the CDR3: TGTGCCAGTCTAAAGTTCACGGGCGCAGGGAACACTGAAGCTTTCTTT. Translated: CASLKFTGAGNTEAFF.

This clone was counted many times. The J gene is TRBJ1-4, the V gene TRBV2, with a weak D call TRBD1 (5 bases). CDR1 and CDR2 (germline): SNHLY, FYNNEI. This CDR3 region has 13 residues. The V and J ends lost 7 bases and 3 bases respectively, with 9 bases between them. For the CDR3, the DNA is TGTGCCAGCAAGACAGAGCCTAATGAAAAACTGTTTTTT. Protein product: CASKTEPNEKLFF.

This clone has at least ten counts. This chain links TRBV28 with TRBJ2-1; 9 bases align to TRBD2. The CDR3 runs to 15 residues. V lost 7 bases, J lost 2 bases, and 6 bases stayed unmatched. Looked up from germline, CDR1 is MDHEN and CDR2 is SYDVKM. Here the CDR3 reads CASTPTSGTYNEQFF. CDR3 coding DNA: TGTGCCAGCACCCCGACTAGCGGTACCTACAATGAGCAGTTCTTC. The full variable domain, its missing parts supplied by reference TRBV28 and TRBJ2-1, is DVKVTQSSRYLVKRTGEKVFLECVQDMDHENMFWYRQDPGLGLRLIYFSYDVKMKEKGDIPEGYSVSREKKERFSLILESASTNQTSMYLCASTPTSGTYNEQFFGPGTRLTVL.

The table lists this clone with many counts. The chain recombines TRBV29-1 with TRBJ1-5, with 7 bases identical to TRBD1. CDR1 and CDR2 from the germline V gene are SQVTM and ANQGSEA. The CDR3 extends over 13 amino acids. V shed 6 bases and J 5 bases; nucleotides not matched to a gene: 7. The CDR3 DNA sequence: TGCAGCGTACGAGGGGGCGCCGATCAGCCCCAGCATTTT. Translating it yields CSVRGGADQPQHF.

This clone was detected many times. The V gene is TRBV5-1, the J gene TRBJ2-5; TRBD1 agrees at 7 bases. This CDR3 has 15 residues. CDR1 is SGHRS and CDR2 is YFSETQ in the germline V gene. Unmatched junction bases numbered 8, after V lost 4 bases and J lost 2 bases. As DNA, the CDR3 is TGCGCCAGCAGCCCTGGGACAGTAAGACAAGAGACCCAGTACTTC. It translates to CASSPGTVRQETQYF.